This T cell receptor (beta chain) stems from a study of blood T cell repertoires in COVID-19. Participants were aged 18 to 89 years from around 24 US areas. Membership in each cohort depended on participant-reported clinical history. This clone was detected a few times. Measured with immunoSEQ multiplex PCR; TCRdb has only the in-frame clones, and not every one. The table includes about 210,000 clones, 81% detected once. V lost 5 bases to trimming and J lost 4 bases, with 23 bases between them. This CDR3 is 17 amino acids long. Per the germline V gene, CDR1 is SGHNT and CDR2 is YENEEA. This TCR came from a woman aged 45-60 years with acute COVID-19. The sample comprised PBMCs or T cells enriched from blood (not recorded which). This chain links TRBV11-3 with TRBJ1-1; the D gene is possibly TRBD1 (6 bases). The CDR3 is CASSPWGGTRVLTEAFF. For the CDR3, the DNA is TGTGCCAGCAGCCCTTGGGGGGGGACAAGAGTTCTCACTGAAGCTTTCTTT.